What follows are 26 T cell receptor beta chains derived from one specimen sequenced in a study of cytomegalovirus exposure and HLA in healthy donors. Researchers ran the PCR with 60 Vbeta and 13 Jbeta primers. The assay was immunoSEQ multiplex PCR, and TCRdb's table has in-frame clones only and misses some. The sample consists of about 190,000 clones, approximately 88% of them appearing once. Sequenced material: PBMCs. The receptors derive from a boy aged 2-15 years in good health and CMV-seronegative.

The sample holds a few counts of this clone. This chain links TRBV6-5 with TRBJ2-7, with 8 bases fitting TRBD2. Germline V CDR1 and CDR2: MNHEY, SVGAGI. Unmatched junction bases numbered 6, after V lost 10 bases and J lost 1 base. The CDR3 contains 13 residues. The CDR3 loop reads CATHSGTSYEQYF. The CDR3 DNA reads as TGTGCCACCCATAGCGGGACTTCCTACGAGCAGTACTTC.

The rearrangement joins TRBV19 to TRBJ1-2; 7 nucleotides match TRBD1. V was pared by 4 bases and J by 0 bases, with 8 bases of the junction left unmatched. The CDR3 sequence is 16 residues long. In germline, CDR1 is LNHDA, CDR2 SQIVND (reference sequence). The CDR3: CASSSQTGLTNYGYTF. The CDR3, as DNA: TGTGCCAGTAGTAGCCAGACAGGGCTGACTAACTATGGCTACACCTTC.

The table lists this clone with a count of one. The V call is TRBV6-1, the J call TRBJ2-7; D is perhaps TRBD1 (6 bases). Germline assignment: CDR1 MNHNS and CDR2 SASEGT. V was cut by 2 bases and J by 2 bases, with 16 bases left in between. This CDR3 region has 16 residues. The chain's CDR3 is CASSERGDKAPYEQYV. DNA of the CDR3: TGTGCCAGCAGTGAAAGAGGGGACAAGGCCCCCTACGAGCAGTACGTC.

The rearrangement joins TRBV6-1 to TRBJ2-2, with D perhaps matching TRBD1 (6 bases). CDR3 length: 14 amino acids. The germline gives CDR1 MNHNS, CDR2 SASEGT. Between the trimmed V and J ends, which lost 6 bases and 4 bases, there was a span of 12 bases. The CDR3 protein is CASSAGDRTGELFF. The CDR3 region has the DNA TGTGCCAGCAGCGCAGGGGATCGCACCGGGGAGCTGTTTTTT.

The CDR3 DNA reads TGTGCCAGCAGTTTTGTTCGGGAATACTCCGGGGCCAACGTCCTGACTTTC. Translating it yields CASSFVREYSGANVLTF. V is TRBV27 and J is TRBJ2-6; a possible D gene is TRBD2 (5 bases). In germline, CDR1 is MNHEY, CDR2 SMNVEV (reference sequence). V lost 3 bases and J 4 bases, leaving 16 bases between the germline ends. The CDR3 runs to 17 residues.

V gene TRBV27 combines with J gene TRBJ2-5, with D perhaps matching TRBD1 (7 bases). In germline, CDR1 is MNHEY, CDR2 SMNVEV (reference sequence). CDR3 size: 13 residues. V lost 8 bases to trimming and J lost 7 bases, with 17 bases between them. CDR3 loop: CASRGQTRGTQYF. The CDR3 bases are TGTGCCAGCCGGGGACAGACTAGGGGGACCCAGTACTTC.

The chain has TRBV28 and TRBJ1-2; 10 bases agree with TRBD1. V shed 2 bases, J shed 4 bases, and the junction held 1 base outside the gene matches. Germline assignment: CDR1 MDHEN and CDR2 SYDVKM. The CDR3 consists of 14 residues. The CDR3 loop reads CASSLGTGAYGYTF. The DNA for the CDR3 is TGTGCCAGCAGTTTAGGGACAGGGGCCTATGGCTACACCTTC.

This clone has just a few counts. The CDR3, as DNA: TGTGCCAGCCGGGACAGGGGGGCTGCTAATGAAAAACTGTTTTTT. Protein sequence: CASRDRGAANEKLFF. The chain carries TRBV6-1 and TRBJ1-4, with 11 bases lining up with TRBD1. The CDR3 totals 15 residues. CDR1 MNHNS and CDR2 SASEGT come from the germline V gene. Trimming removed 8 bases from V and 3 bases from J; junction bases left unmatched: 5.

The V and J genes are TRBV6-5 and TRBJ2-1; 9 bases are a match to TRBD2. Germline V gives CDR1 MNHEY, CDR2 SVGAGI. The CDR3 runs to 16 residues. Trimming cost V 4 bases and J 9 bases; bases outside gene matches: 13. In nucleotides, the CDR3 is TGTGCCAGCAGTTCTCCGGGACTAGCTTCAAGTGGTGAGCAGTTCTTC. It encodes CASSSPGLASSGEQFF.

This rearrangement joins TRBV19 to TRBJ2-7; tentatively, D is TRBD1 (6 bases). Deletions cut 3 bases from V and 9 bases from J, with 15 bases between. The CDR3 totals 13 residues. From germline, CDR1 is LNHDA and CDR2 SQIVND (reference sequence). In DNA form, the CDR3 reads TGTGCCAGTAGTATGGTGGATTCGGACAGGCAGTACTTC. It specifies CASSMVDSDRQYF.

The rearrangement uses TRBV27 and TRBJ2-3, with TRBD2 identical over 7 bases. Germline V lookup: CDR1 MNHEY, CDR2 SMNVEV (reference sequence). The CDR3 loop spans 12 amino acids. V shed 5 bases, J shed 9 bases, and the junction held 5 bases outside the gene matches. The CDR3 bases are TGTGCCAGCAGTCCACCCGGGAGGACGCAGTATTTT. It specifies CASSPPGRTQYF.

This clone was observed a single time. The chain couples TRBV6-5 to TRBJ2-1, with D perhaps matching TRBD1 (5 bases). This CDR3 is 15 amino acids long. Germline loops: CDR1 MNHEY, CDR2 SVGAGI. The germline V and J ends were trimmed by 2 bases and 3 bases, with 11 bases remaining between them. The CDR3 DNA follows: TGTGCCAGCAGTTACGGCAGCGACAGCTACAATGAGCAGTTCTTC. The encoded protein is CASSYGSDSYNEQFF.

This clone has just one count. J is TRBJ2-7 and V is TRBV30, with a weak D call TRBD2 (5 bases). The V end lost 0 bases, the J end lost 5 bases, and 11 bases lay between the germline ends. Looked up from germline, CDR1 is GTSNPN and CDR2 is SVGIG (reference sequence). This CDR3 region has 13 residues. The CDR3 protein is CAWSVHGVDEQYF. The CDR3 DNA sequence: TGTGCCTGGAGTGTACACGGGGTCGACGAGCAGTACTTC.

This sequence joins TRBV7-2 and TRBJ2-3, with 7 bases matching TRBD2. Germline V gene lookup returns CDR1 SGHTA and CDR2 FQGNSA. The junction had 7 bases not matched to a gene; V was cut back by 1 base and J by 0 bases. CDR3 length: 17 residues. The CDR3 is CASSLVGTGGSTDTQYF. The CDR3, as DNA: TGTGCCAGCAGCTTAGTTGGGACGGGGGGTAGCACAGATACGCAGTATTTT.

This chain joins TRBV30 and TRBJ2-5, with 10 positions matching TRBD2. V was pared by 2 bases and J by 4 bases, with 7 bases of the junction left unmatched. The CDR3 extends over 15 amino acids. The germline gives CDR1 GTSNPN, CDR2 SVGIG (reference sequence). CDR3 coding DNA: TGTGCCTGGAGTAGGCTAGCGGGGGCAGCAGAGACCCAGTACTTC. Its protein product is CAWSRLAGAAETQYF.

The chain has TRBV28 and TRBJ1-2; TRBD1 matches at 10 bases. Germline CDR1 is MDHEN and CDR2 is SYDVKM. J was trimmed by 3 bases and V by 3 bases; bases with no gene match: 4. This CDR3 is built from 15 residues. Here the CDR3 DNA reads TGTGCCAGCAGTTTGTCCGGACAGGGGGACTATGGCTACACCTTC. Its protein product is CASSLSGQGDYGYTF.

Here the CDR3 reads CASSLLQNLVYEQYF. CDR3 bases: TGTGCCAGCAGCTTATTGCAGAACCTTGTCTACGAGCAGTACTTC. V gene TRBV7-2 combines with J gene TRBJ2-7, with unresolved D. CDR3 length equals 15 residues. CDR1 is SGHTA and CDR2 is FQGNSA in the germline V gene. The germline V and J ends were trimmed by 2 bases and 3 bases, with 14 bases remaining between them.

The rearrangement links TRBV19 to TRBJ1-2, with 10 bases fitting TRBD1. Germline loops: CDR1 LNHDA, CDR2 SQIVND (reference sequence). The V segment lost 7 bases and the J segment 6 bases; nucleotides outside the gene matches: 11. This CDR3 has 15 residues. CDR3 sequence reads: CASNFLDRGMNGYTF. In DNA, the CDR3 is TGTGCCAGTAACTTCTTGGACAGGGGGATGAATGGCTACACCTTC.

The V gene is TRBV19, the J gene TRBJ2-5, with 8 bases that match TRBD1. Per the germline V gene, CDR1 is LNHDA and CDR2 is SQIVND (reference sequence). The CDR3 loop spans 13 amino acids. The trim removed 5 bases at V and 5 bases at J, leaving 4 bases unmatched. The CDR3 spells CASSRGQGETQYF. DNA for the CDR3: TGTGCCAGTAGTCGTGGACAGGGTGAGACCCAGTACTTC.

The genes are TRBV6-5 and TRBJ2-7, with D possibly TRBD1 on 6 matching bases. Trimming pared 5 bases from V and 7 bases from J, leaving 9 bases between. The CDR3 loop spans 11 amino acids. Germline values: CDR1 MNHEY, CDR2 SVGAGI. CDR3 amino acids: CASSQGLEQYF. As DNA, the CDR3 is TGTGCCAGCAGTCAGGGGCTTGAGCAGTACTTC.

CDR3 amino acids: CASSLFGANTEAFF. The CDR3 coding sequence is TGTGCCAGCAGCTTGTTTGGGGCGAACACTGAAGCTTTCTTT. V and J are TRBV5-6 and TRBJ1-1, with TRBD1 as a possible D gene (5 bases). Trimming removed 1 base from V and 1 base from J, with 8 bases in between. This CDR3 contains 14 residues. Germline V CDR1 and CDR2: SGHDT, YYEEEE.

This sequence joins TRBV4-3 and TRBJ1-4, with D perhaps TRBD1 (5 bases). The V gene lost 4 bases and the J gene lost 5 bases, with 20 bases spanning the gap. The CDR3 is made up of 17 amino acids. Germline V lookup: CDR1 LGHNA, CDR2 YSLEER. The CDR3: CASSPREATGINEKLFF. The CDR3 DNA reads TGCGCCAGCAGCCCTCGGGAGGCCACAGGAATCAATGAAAAACTGTTTTTT.

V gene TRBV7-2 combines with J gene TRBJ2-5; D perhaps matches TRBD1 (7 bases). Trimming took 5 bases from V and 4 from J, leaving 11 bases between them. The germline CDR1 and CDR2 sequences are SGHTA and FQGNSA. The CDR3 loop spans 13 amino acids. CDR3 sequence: CASSRQGGETQYF. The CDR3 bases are TGTGCCAGCAGCCGGCAGGGGGGAGAGACCCAGTACTTC.

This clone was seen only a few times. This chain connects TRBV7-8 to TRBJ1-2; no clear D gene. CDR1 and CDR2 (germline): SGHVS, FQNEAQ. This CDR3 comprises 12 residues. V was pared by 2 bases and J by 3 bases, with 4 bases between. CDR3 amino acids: CASSLWHYGYTF. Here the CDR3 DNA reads TGTGCCAGCAGCTTATGGCACTATGGCTACACCTTC.

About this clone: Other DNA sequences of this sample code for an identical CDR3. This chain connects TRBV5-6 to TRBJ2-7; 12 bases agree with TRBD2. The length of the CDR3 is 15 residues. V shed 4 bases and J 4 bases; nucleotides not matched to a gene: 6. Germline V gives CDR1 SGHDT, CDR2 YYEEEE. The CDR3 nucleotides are TGTGCCAGCAGCCTAACTAGCGGGAGGTTATACGAGCAGTACTTC. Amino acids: CASSLTSGRLYEQYF.

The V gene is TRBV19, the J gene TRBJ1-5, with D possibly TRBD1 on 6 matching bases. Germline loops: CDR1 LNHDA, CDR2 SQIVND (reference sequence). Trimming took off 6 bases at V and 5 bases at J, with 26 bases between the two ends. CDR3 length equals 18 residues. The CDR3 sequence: CASSLQGLTGTGYQPQHF. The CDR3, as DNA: TGTGCCAGTAGCCTTCAGGGGCTTACAGGGACCGGTTATCAGCCCCAGCATTTT.